The clone carrying this T cell receptor beta chain showed up just a few times. This entry comes from a study of blood T cell repertoires in COVID-19. Across the whole study: Spain, Italy and the United States supplied samples that represented acute and convalescent COVID-19. The cDNA or gDNA used as material had been derived from T cells, B-cell-depleted T cells, or PBMCs.

Seattle patients were enrolled while actively infected and followed longitudinally. In the authors' workflow: Cell counts per sample came from amplifying reference gene primers. Method: immunoSEQ multiplex PCR; TCRdb's copy keeps in-frame clones and lacks some. V and J calls and clone size are as listed in that table; D and trimming were resolved from the DNA. The sample holds 100,000 or so clones, around 90% seen once. J was trimmed by 1 base and V by 1 base; bases with no gene match: 7. The germline V gene has CDR1 SEHNR and CDR2 FQNEAQ (reference sequence). CDR3 length: 16 amino acids. This TCR was recovered from a woman between 45 and 60 years old with COVID-19, enrolled during active disease. Sequenced material: peripheral blood. V gene TRBV7-9 combines with J gene TRBJ2-7, with 7 positions matching TRBD1. The CDR3 sequence: CASSLESVRGSYEQYF. CDR3 nucleotides: TGTGCCAGCAGCTTAGAAAGCGTCAGGGGGTCCTACGAGCAGTACTTC.